The following is a TCR beta chain sequence with its context. Cohorts were assigned according to the clinical history that participants reported. Up to 2 weeks before entering the study, exposed participants had met a COVID-19 case. The source of the sample is a study of blood T cell repertoires in COVID-19. Looking at the study overall: Samples taken during acute and convalescent COVID-19 were collected in the United States, Italy and Spain.

Per the original methods: Amplifying reference gene primers gave estimates of nucleated cell counts. The repertoire was sequenced with immunoSEQ multiplex PCR; TCRdb's copy has only in-frame clones and lacks some. That table is the source of V, J and clone size, and D and trimming were worked out from the DNA. The table includes 300,000 to 400,000 clones, 85% detected once. There are 16 residues in the CDR3. In germline, CDR1 is MDHEN, CDR2 SYDVKM. Between the trimmed V and J ends, which lost 2 bases and 8 bases, there was a span of 18 bases. This TCR was recovered from a woman in her 30s who had been exposed to COVID-19. Sequencing input: PBMCs or T cells enriched from blood (not recorded which). This chain connects TRBV28 to TRBJ2-2; unclear D gene. This CDR3 reads CASSLVVRRRQGELFF. In DNA form, the CDR3 reads TGTGCCAGCAGTTTAGTTGTGAGGCGCCGCCAAGGGGAGCTGTTTTTT.